Described below is a single T cell receptor (beta chain) sequence and its context. The specificity of this receptor is unknown. Per-nucleotide qualities are absent, and no much larger clonotype sits a single base away. CDR1 LNHDA and CDR2 SQIVND were looked up in the germline V gene (reference sequence). The CDR3, from cysteine to phenylalanine, totals 13 residues. Of all the DNA, just the CDR3 is kept, 39 bases in frame from base 1. V loses 8 bases of germline sequence and J loses 3 bases, and the interval between the two ends is 14 bases. Per the publication, the time point label means: baseline before first vaccination. The vaccinee samples were drawn from two UK trials, COV001 and COV002, one of which was a single-blind randomized controlled phase 2/3 trial testing AZD1222 (ChAdOx1 nCoV-19) in healthy adults. Trial participant PBMC samples were collected at day 0 and day 28 after the second dose for TCRbeta chain sequencing.

This record belongs to a study of T cell responses to AZD1222 COVID-19 vaccine listed by TCRdb under 2021. At the level of the whole study: AZD1222 recipients given second doses at about 4 weeks or at about 12 weeks were pooled, since spike-specific TCR depth and breadth were not found to differ between the two schedules. Enrollment into the trials was organized by age into subgroups of 18-55, 56-69 and 70-plus years, and those subgroups contained about 160, 30 and 59 TCR-sequenced participants, respectively. A total of more than 230 trial participants underwent TCR sequencing, of whom around 200 received two doses of AZD1222 and about 26 received two doses of the MenACWY control vaccine.

What the research found in general, with its limitations: After two AZD1222 doses, both the breadth and the depth of spike-specific TCRs were significantly higher than at day 0 and than in MenACWY recipients. CD4 TCRs associated with the vaccine covered the entire spike protein, and the dominant responses were in regions 160-218 and 743-854. Conclusions about previously exposed vaccinees are limited, since just five or six AZD1222 recipients were seropositive for SARS-CoV-2 at baseline. Because no day 14 peak-response samples were available, repertoires were characterized only after the peak T cell response. In the small 56-69-year group, the increase in depth fell short of significance, most likely because of low power. Most participants were white British and females outnumbered males, and the authors suggested that clonal diversity may have been underestimated. Epitopes outside the regions mutated in the B.1.351 and B.1.1.7 variants were reportedly recognized by nearly half of the unique spike-specific TCRs.

The CDR3 regions of human TCRbeta chains were analyzed by immunosequencing. The original pipeline was this. Repertoire TCRs were checked for matches against a reference library of SARS-CoV-2-specific TCRs that had been generated using the MIRA antigen-specificity platform. Breadth was defined as the fraction of unique TCRs that were SARS-CoV-2-associated. Depth was defined as the fraction of total T cells that were SARS-CoV-2-associated. Each spike-specific TCR was assigned to its reactive spike region and to a CD4 or CD8 class using the MIRA data. Log10-transformed breadth and depth values were compared by one-way ANOVA with Sidak's multiple comparisons tests. In its TCRdb copy, this immuneACCESS table keeps in-frame sequences only and misses some clones. Where compared with another copy, unresolved V genes explain less than half of these, and the others have no known cause. V and J calls and clone size come straight from that table; D and trimming were deduced from the DNA. The sample has roughly 99,000 clones on record, around 90% of them singletons. Roughly 4.3% of the sample is held by the ten biggest clonotypes.

This TCR was sampled from an adult in good health. The V and J genes are TRBV19 and TRBJ2-7; 5 matching bases give a weak D call of TRBD2. This sample comprised peripheral blood, obtained on day 0 of AZD1222 vaccination. The DNA sequence follows: TGTGCCAGTGCCCCAGATCGGGGCTACGAGCAGTACTTC. Its coded protein is CASAPDRGYEQYF.